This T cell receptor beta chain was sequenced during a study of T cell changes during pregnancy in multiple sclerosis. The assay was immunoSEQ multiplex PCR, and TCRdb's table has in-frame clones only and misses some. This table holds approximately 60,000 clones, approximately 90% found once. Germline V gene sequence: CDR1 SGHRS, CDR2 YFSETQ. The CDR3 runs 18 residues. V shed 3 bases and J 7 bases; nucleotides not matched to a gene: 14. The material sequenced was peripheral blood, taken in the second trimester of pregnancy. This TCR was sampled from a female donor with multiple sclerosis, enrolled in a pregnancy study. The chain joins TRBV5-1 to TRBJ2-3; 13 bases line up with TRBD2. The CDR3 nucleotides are TGCGCCAGCAGCTCCGCCCCTCTGACTAGCGGGGGGTTGAATACGCAGTATTTT. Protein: CASSSAPLTSGGLNTQYF.